This T cell receptor beta chain was captured in a study of naive CD8 T cells in extremely preterm neonates. Profiled with immunoSEQ multiplex PCR; TCRdb holds only in-frame clones, not every one. The sample contains 21,000 or so clones, approximately 88% of which appear only once. Extremely preterm deliveries at roughly 22-27 weeks of gestation provided the preterm samples. Pregnancies with fetal demise were excluded. Sorted cells: live naive CD8+ T cells, CD45RA+CCR7+, Annexin V-negative. General study points: Relative to older groups, preterm infants had shorter, less trimmed CDR3s with fewer N additions. CDR3 nucleotide sharing was roughly 2.8% in preterm, about 0.37% term, around 0.03% children, approximately 0.0091% adults.

On this clone: Its target is unknown.

CDR1 and CDR2 (germline): SQVTM, ANQGSEA. This CDR3 spans 12 amino acids. Losses at the gene ends were 1 base for V and 4 bases for J; bases not matched to a gene: 0. The source is a boy who was born preterm. The sample taken for sequencing was naive CD8+ T cells from cord blood. The J gene is TRBJ1-2, the V gene TRBV29-1, with TRBD1 identical over 7 bases. DNA of the CDR3: TGCAGCGTTGAAGGGGACAGCTATGGCTACACCTTC. The encoded protein is CSVEGDSYGYTF.